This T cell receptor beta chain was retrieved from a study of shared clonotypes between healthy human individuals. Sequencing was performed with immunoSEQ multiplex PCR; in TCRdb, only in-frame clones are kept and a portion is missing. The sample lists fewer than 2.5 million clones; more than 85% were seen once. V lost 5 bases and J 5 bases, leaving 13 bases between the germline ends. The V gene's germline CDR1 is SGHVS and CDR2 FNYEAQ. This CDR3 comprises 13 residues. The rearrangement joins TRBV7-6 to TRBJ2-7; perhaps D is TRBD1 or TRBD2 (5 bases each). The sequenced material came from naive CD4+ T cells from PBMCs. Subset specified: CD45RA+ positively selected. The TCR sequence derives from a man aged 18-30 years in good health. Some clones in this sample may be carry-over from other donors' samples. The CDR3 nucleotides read TGTGCCAGCAGCGGCTGGGACGGGCACGAGCAGTACTTC. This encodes CASSGWDGHEQYF.